Shown below are 31 T cell receptor beta chains from a single sample sequenced in a study of CD8+ T cells in alopecia areata (dated by TCRdb to between 2017 and 2018). The protocol used for the library was the immunoSEQ multiplex PCR assay. To provide template for TCR sequencing, every sample had RNA extracted and reverse transcribed into cDNA. TCRdb provides this immuneACCESS table in a form limited to in-frame rearrangements. Some clones are lacking; in checked studies, under half of them reflect an unresolved V gene, and why the rest are absent is not known. The table for this sample lists nearly 95,000 clones; around 71% of them were counted only once. Clones ranked in the top ten supply 15% to 20% of the sample. The sample's treatment or condition, from its label and the paper: oral pan-JAK inhibitor, 5-10 mg twice daily. The specimen was CD8+ T cells sorted from blood, collected around week 46, from a patient treated with tofacitinib. All receptors come from a human donor with alopecia areata.

Notes on this clone: Because the CDR3's place on the DNA is in doubt, the DNA is left out and the CDR3 is given as listed by TCRdb. The chain combines TRBV19 with TRBJ2-5; TRBD2 is the table's D call and was not checked against the DNA. Both ends counted, the CDR3 spans 12 residues. Germline V gene lookup returns CDR1 LNHDA and CDR2 SQIVND (reference sequence). The CDR3 here is CAVGPGPGEQYF.

This clone was counted a few times. The genes are TRBV7-6 and TRBJ2-1, with TRBD1 matching 10 bases. Germline-derived CDR1 and CDR2 are SGHVS and FNYEAQ. The CDR3 totals 15 residues. The V and J ends lost 5 bases and 6 bases, in that order; junction bases with no gene match: 7. The CDR3 DNA sequence: TGTGCCAGCAGCCCAGGACAGGGGGTGATCAATGAGCAGTTCTTC. It codes for CASSPGQGVINEQFF.

The rearrangement links TRBV4-3 to TRBJ2-2, with a tentative D call TRBD1 (5 bases). V lost 0 bases and J 5 bases, leaving 10 bases between the germline ends. Germline V lookup: CDR1 LGHNA, CDR2 YSLEER. This CDR3 has 15 amino acids. CDR3 in DNA: TGCGCCAGCAGCCAAGATCGGCAGGGAACCGGGGAGCTGTTTTTT. Its protein is CASSQDRQGTGELFF.

The chain joins TRBV19 to TRBJ1-5; 10 nucleotides match TRBD1. Germline V gene lookup returns CDR1 LNHDA and CDR2 SQIVND (reference sequence). The CDR3 loop spans 14 amino acids. V shed 8 bases and J 2 bases; nucleotides not matched to a gene: 3. CDR3 protein: CASSGTGGNQPQHF. The CDR3 nucleotides are TGTGCCAGTTCTGGGACAGGGGGCAATCAGCCCCAGCATTTT.

The rearrangement joins TRBV7-8 to TRBJ2-2; 7 bases fit TRBD1. This CDR3 comprises 13 residues. Germline V gene lookup returns CDR1 SGHVS and CDR2 FQNEAQ. With 6 bases clipped from V and 4 bases from J, the junction kept 2 bases outside the gene matches. The CDR3 DNA reads TGTGCCAGCAGAGGGGGCCTCACCGGGGAGCTGTTTTTT. The encoded protein is CASRGGLTGELFF.

This rearrangement joins TRBV2 to TRBJ1-1; D possibly corresponds to TRBD1 (5 bases). Germline assignment: CDR1 SNHLY and CDR2 FYNNEI. The ends were cut back, 8 bases at V and 4 bases at J, with 14 bases in the middle. CDR3 length equals 13 residues. The CDR3 coding sequence is TGTGCCAGCGCTACGGGGCGCGGCACTGAAGCTTTCTTT. It is translated as CASATGRGTEAFF.

This clone has a handful of counts. This rearrangement joins TRBV5-8 to TRBJ2-5; D is possibly TRBD1 (6 bases). The CDR3 extends over 16 amino acids. Germline loops: CDR1 SGHTS, CDR2 YDEGEE. V was clipped by 0 bases and J by 0 bases, with 12 bases between them. The CDR3 protein is CASSLGKAGDQETQYF. DNA of the CDR3: TGTGCCAGCAGCTTGGGGAAGGCAGGGGACCAAGAGACCCAGTACTTC.

The chain employs TRBV28 and TRBJ1-2; a weak D match, TRBD1 (5 bases). Between the trimmed V and J ends, which lost 2 bases and 10 bases, there was a span of 14 bases. CDR1 MDHEN and CDR2 SYDVKM come from the germline V gene. This CDR3 contains 13 residues. This CDR3 is CASSLRAGNDYTF. The CDR3 DNA reads TGTGCCAGCAGTTTAAGGGCAGGGAACGACTACACCTTC.

The chain couples TRBV5-6 to TRBJ1-1; no reliable D call. Trimming pared 0 bases from V and 5 bases from J, leaving 11 bases between. Germline V CDR1 and CDR2: SGHDT, YYEEEE. CDR3 length equals 14 residues. The CDR3 loop reads CASSLGTGGTEAFF. The CDR3 bases are TGTGCCAGCAGCTTGGGGACGGGAGGGACTGAAGCTTTCTTT. Complete variable domain (other parts from reference TRBV5-6 and TRBJ1-1): DAGVTQSPTHLIKTRGQQVTLRCSPKSGHDTVSWYQQALGQGPQFIFQYYEEEERQRGNFPDRFSGHQFPNYSSELNVNALLLGDSALYLCASSLGTGGTEAFFGQGTRLTVV.

The V call is TRBV5-5, the J call TRBJ2-1; 7 bases fit TRBD1. This CDR3 comprises 14 residues. Germline V CDR1 and CDR2: SGHKS, YYEKEE (reference sequence). Losses at the gene ends were 0 bases for V and 8 bases for J; bases not matched to a gene: 5. This CDR3 reads CASSLGGGKDEQFF. CDR3 DNA sequence: TGTGCCAGCAGCTTGGGAGGGGGCAAGGATGAGCAGTTCTTC.

The chain combines TRBV7-9 with TRBJ1-1; D remains unclear. The length of the CDR3 is 12 residues. Germline lookup yields CDR1 SEHNR and CDR2 FQNEAQ (reference sequence). Trimming stripped 1 base from V and 7 bases from J, with 7 bases between. CDR3 in DNA: TGTGCCAGCAGCTTAGGGGCACTTGAAGCTTTCTTT. Translated, it gives CASSLGALEAFF. The whole variable domain, remainder taken from reference TRBV7-9 and TRBJ1-1, is DTGVSQNPRHKITKRGQNVTFRCDPISEHNRLYWYRQTLGQGPEFLTYFQNEAQLEKSRLLSDRFSAERPKGSFSTLEIQRTEQGDSAMYLCASSLGALEAFFGQGTRLTVV.

J is TRBJ1-2 and V is TRBV4-3, with D unclear. CDR1 LGHNA and CDR2 YSLEER come from the germline V gene. The V end was cut by 4 bases, the J end by 0 bases, with 9 bases between. The CDR3 is made up of 14 amino acids. The CDR3 loop reads CASSPDRSNYGYTF. The CDR3 region has the DNA TGCGCCAGCAGCCCCGACCGATCTAACTATGGCTACACCTTC.

The V call is TRBV10-3, the J call TRBJ1-1; D unresolved. Germline V CDR1 and CDR2: ENHRY, SYGVKD. The V and J ends lost 8 bases and 5 bases respectively, with 15 bases between them. The CDR3 spans 13 residues. CDR3 sequence reads: CAIESAGNTEAFF. CDR3 coding DNA: TGTGCCATCGAGAGCGCGGGAAATACTGAAGCTTTCTTT.

V and J are TRBV27 and TRBJ2-2, with 8 nucleotides matching TRBD1. The ends lost 10 bases at V and 8 bases at J; junction bases unmatched: 18. The CDR3 has 16 residues. Germline V gene lookup returns CDR1 MNHEY and CDR2 SMNVEV (reference sequence). The DNA for the CDR3 is TGTGCCACGCACACCAGTGGCAGGGGGCCGAGGGGGGAGCTGTTTTTT. Translation: CATHTSGRGPRGELFF.

This clone was picked up a small number of times. The chain combines TRBV30 with TRBJ2-2; D gene uncertain. The V end was cut by 1 base, the J end by 8 bases, with 5 bases between. This CDR3 has 11 amino acids. The V gene's germline CDR1 is GTSNPN and CDR2 SVGIG (reference sequence). The CDR3 nucleotides are TGTGCCTGGAGTGATAGAGGGGAGCTGTTTTTT. It is translated as CAWSDRGELFF.

The chain employs TRBV6-4 and TRBJ1-1; tentative D call: TRBD1 (5 bases). CDR1 is MRHNA, CDR2 SNTAGT, per germline. V lost 9 bases to trimming and J lost 4 bases, with 18 bases between them. The length of the CDR3 is 14 residues. CDR3 in DNA: TGTGCCAGGGTCGACAGAGACCGTGGCACTGAAGCTTTCTTT. This sequence encodes CARVDRDRGTEAFF.

This clone was observed a handful of times. The genes are TRBV7-3 and TRBJ2-4; no definite D call. Germline V lookup: CDR1 SGHTA, CDR2 FQGTGA. Trimming shortened V by 6 bases and J by 0 bases, and 15 bases separated the two germline ends. The CDR3 consists of 16 residues. CDR3 sequence reads: CASSDEAGLAKNIQYF. For the CDR3, the DNA is TGTGCCAGCAGTGACGAGGCAGGCCTAGCCAAAAACATTCAGTACTTC.

This clone was found a few times. The chain joins TRBV7-8 to TRBJ2-7; tentative D call: TRBD2 (5 bases). The CDR3 extends over 15 amino acids. Trimming shortened V by 3 bases and J by 7 bases, and 19 bases separated the two germline ends. CDR1 and CDR2 from the germline V gene are SGHVS and FQNEAQ. Written as DNA, the CDR3 is TGTGCCAGCAGCTTGGCGGGCCAGCGAGTAAGAGAGCAGTACTTC. Amino acid sequence: CASSLAGQRVREQYF.

This sequence joins TRBV19 and TRBJ2-1; D gene ambiguous. Germline CDR1 LNHDA, CDR2 SQIVND (reference sequence). This CDR3 contains 14 residues. V gave up 3 bases and J gave up 0 bases, with 6 bases separating them. The CDR3 DNA follows: TGTGCCAGTAGTATCGTTAGCTCCTACAATGAGCAGTTCTTC. It encodes CASSIVSSYNEQFF.

The chain has TRBV29-1 and TRBJ2-5; D is perhaps TRBD2 (6 bases). CDR3 size: 12 residues. Per the germline V gene, CDR1 is SQVTM and CDR2 is ANQGSEA. Between the trimmed V and J ends, which lost 3 bases and 5 bases, there was a span of 10 bases. DNA for the CDR3: TGCAGCGTTGAGCGGGACGGGGAGACCCAGTACTTC. It encodes CSVERDGETQYF.

The rearrangement joins TRBV7-9 to TRBJ2-7; TRBD1 aligns across 8 bases. In germline, CDR1 is SEHNR, CDR2 FQNEAQ (reference sequence). The V segment lost 6 bases and the J segment 3 bases; nucleotides outside the gene matches: 10. This CDR3 is built from 15 residues. CDR3 in amino acids: CASSPTGGKFYEQYF. CDR3 in DNA: TGTGCCAGCAGTCCTACAGGGGGTAAATTCTACGAGCAGTACTTC.

This clone was seen a few times. V gene TRBV29-1 combines with J gene TRBJ1-2; D unresolved. The V end lost 2 bases, the J end lost 0 bases, and 10 bases lay between the germline ends. Per the germline V gene, CDR1 is SQVTM and CDR2 is ANQGSEA. The CDR3 loop spans 14 amino acids. This CDR3 is CSVETGNTNYGYTF. In DNA form, the CDR3 reads TGCAGCGTTGAAACTGGCAATACTAACTATGGCTACACCTTC.

The chain joins TRBV29-1 to TRBJ2-1, with 10 bases fitting TRBD2. CDR3 length equals 17 residues. Germline V gene lookup returns CDR1 SQVTM and CDR2 ANQGSEA. After removal of 4 bases from V and 4 bases from J, the junction contained 13 bases not matched to a gene. The CDR3 loop is CSVVPAGKRGGYNEQFF. For the CDR3, the DNA is TGCAGCGTTGTGCCCGCGGGGAAGCGGGGGGGGTACAATGAGCAGTTCTTC.

The genes are TRBV10-1 and TRBJ2-5, with D maybe TRBD1 (5 bases). The CDR3 extends over 13 amino acids. Germline loops: CDR1 WNHNN, CDR2 SYGVQD (reference sequence). Trimming cost V 2 bases and J 3 bases, with 7 bases left between them. This chain's CDR3 is CASSETGKETQYF. In nucleotides, the CDR3 is TGCGCCAGCAGTGAGACAGGCAAAGAGACCCAGTACTTC.

This chain uses TRBV30 with TRBJ2-7, with 11 positions matching TRBD1. Looked up from germline, CDR1 is GTSNPN and CDR2 is SVGIG (reference sequence). The J segment lost 2 bases and the V segment lost 3 bases, leaving 3 bases of the junction unmatched. The CDR3 extends over 14 amino acids. In nucleotides, the CDR3 is TGTGCCTGGAGGCTGGGACAGGGGGCCTACGAGCAGTACTTC. Protein: CAWRLGQGAYEQYF. Full variable domain (outside the CDR3, taken from reference TRBV30 and TRBJ2-7): SQTIHQWPATLVQPVGSPLSLECTVEGTSNPNLYWYRQAAGRGLQLLFYSVGIGQISSEVPQNLSASRPQDRQFILSSKKLLLSDSGFYLCAWRLGQGAYEQYFGPGTRLTVT.

To note about this clone: The identical CDR3 is also encoded by other nucleotide sequences in the sample. The chain carries TRBV4-3 and TRBJ2-7; D is perhaps TRBD1 (5 bases). V was pared by 0 bases and J by 0 bases, with 9 bases between. CDR3 length: 15 residues. The germline gives CDR1 LGHNA, CDR2 YSLEER. The CDR3 protein is CASSQDSGSSYEQYF. In DNA, the CDR3 is TGCGCCAGCAGCCAAGACTCAGGGTCCTCCTACGAGCAGTACTTC.

This chain joins TRBV25-1 and TRBJ2-1, with TRBD1 identical over 10 bases. Trimming took 6 bases from V and 15 from J; bases not matched to a gene: 8. Germline CDR1 and CDR2: MGHDK and SYGVNS. The CDR3 loop spans 12 amino acids. CDR3 bases: TGTGCCAGCAGCCGGGGGACAGGGGAGGGGTTCTTC. Protein sequence: CASSRGTGEGFF.

The chain couples TRBV9 to TRBJ2-5, with TRBD2 matching over 8 bases. CDR1 SGDLS and CDR2 YYNGEE come from the germline V gene. The length of the CDR3 is 15 residues. The J segment lost 4 bases and the V segment lost 2 bases, leaving 7 bases of the junction unmatched. The CDR3 region is CASSVSGAGGETQYF. CDR3 coding DNA: TGTGCCAGCAGCGTGAGCGGGGCGGGGGGAGAGACCCAGTACTTC.

Remarks on this clone: This sample includes further DNA sequences coding for the same CDR3. V gene TRBV4-3 combines with J gene TRBJ2-7; D unresolved. CDR1 and CDR2 from the germline V gene are LGHNA and YSLEER. V dropped 0 bases and J dropped 0 bases, with 9 bases sitting between them. The CDR3 is 15 residues long. CDR3 loop: CASSQDLGNSYEQYF. The CDR3 coding sequence is TGCGCCAGCAGCCAAGATTTGGGGAACTCCTACGAGCAGTACTTC.

The rearrangement links TRBV7-8 to TRBJ2-7; 7 bases are a match to TRBD1. This CDR3 comprises 16 residues. Germline CDR1 is SGHVS and CDR2 is FQNEAQ. V shed 0 bases, J shed 1 base, and the junction held 6 bases outside the gene matches. CDR3 sequence reads: CASSLASTGQSYEQYF. CDR3 DNA: TGTGCCAGCAGCTTAGCGTCGACAGGGCAATCCTACGAGCAGTACTTC.

The rearrangement joins TRBV29-1 to TRBJ1-5, with 9 nucleotides matching TRBD1. CDR3 size: 16 residues. Germline V gives CDR1 SQVTM, CDR2 ANQGSEA. With 3 bases clipped from V and 6 bases from J, the junction kept 12 bases outside the gene matches. CDR3 DNA sequence: TGCAGCGTTGAGACAGGGGGTGGACGGTGGACTCAGCCCCAGCATTTT. This sequence encodes CSVETGGGRWTQPQHF.